A selection of T cell receptor beta chains follows, all from one sample in a study of cytomegalovirus exposure and HLA in healthy donors. Sequencing used immunoSEQ multiplex PCR; TCRdb keeps in-frame clones, though not all of them. The table has 150,000 or so clones, 85% to 95% seen once. The sample taken for sequencing was PBMCs. The receptors stem from a man younger than 30 in good health and CMV-seropositive. Both conserved end residues are part of each CDR3. Fields, in order: J gene, V gene, D gene, clone size, CDR3 length, CDR3 protein, CDR3 DNA. D genes are given only for firm matches. For some rows the clone size is stated as once, few or many, or as a class when expanded; others skip it.

j_call: TRBJ2-1; v_call: TRBV2; d_call: -; clone_size: -; cdr3_length: 14; cdr3_aa: CASHKTGSYNEQFF; cdr3_nt: TGTGCCAGTCACAAAACGGGCTCCTACAATGAGCAGTTCTTC
j_call: TRBJ2-1; v_call: TRBV4-1; d_call: TRBD2; clone_size: -; cdr3_length: 15; cdr3_aa: CASSRTSGSYNEQFF; cdr3_nt: TGCGCCAGCAGCCGAACTAGCGGATCCTACAATGAGCAGTTCTTC
j_call: TRBJ2-7; v_call: TRBV28; d_call: -; clone_size: -; cdr3_length: 17; cdr3_aa: CASSFSPRGLSDYEQYF; cdr3_nt: TGTGCCAGCAGTTTTTCCCCCCGAGGACTCTCGGACTACGAGCAGTACTTC
j_call: TRBJ2-1; v_call: TRBV29-1; d_call: TRBD2; clone_size: once; cdr3_length: 19; cdr3_aa: CSVEERLSGGSYNYNEQFF; cdr3_nt: TGCAGCGTTGAAGAAAGGCTCTCGGGCGGGAGTTATAATTACAATGAGCAGTTCTTC
j_call: TRBJ2-3; v_call: TRBV28; d_call: TRBD1; clone_size: -; cdr3_length: 16; cdr3_aa: CASPPGQYSSTDTQYF; cdr3_nt: TGTGCCAGCCCGCCGGGACAGTACTCTAGCACAGATACGCAGTATTTT
j_call: TRBJ2-2; v_call: TRBV29-1; d_call: -; clone_size: -; cdr3_length: 15; cdr3_aa: CSVTARGSNTGELFF; cdr3_nt: TGCAGCGTCACCGCCCGGGGGTCGAACACCGGGGAGCTGTTTTTT
j_call: TRBJ2-1; v_call: TRBV18; d_call: TRBD1; clone_size: -; cdr3_length: 16; cdr3_aa: CASSFRRQGSYNEQFF; cdr3_nt: TGTGCCAGCTCCTTTCGTCGACAGGGCTCCTACAATGAGCAGTTCTTC
j_call: TRBJ1-2; v_call: TRBV18; d_call: TRBD1; clone_size: -; cdr3_length: 15; cdr3_aa: CASSPQRQGNYGYTF; cdr3_nt: TGTGCCAGCTCACCTCAACGACAGGGTAACTATGGCTACACCTTC
j_call: TRBJ2-1; v_call: TRBV18; d_call: TRBD1; clone_size: -; cdr3_length: 16; cdr3_aa: CASSPPGGSSYNEQFF; cdr3_nt: TGTGCCAGCTCACCACCAGGGGGCAGTTCCTACAATGAGCAGTTCTTC
j_call: TRBJ2-5; v_call: TRBV4-1; d_call: -; clone_size: -; cdr3_length: 13; cdr3_aa: CASSPGYQETQYF; cdr3_nt: TGCGCCAGCAGCCCCGGGTACCAAGAGACCCAGTACTTC
j_call: TRBJ2-2; v_call: TRBV4-2; d_call: TRBD2; clone_size: once; cdr3_length: 19; cdr3_aa: CASSQKGGKREGLAGELFF; cdr3_nt: TGTGCCAGCAGCCAAAAAGGAGGAAAGCGGGAGGGCCTCGCCGGGGAGCTGTTTTTT
j_call: TRBJ1-1; v_call: TRBV15; d_call: -; clone_size: -; cdr3_length: 14; cdr3_aa: CATSRERAYTEAFF; cdr3_nt: TGTGCCACCAGCAGAGAGAGGGCCTACACTGAAGCTTTCTTT
j_call: TRBJ2-2; v_call: TRBV14; d_call: -; clone_size: -; cdr3_length: 14; cdr3_aa: CASRVAGNTGELFF; cdr3_nt: TGTGCCAGCAGAGTTGCGGGGAACACCGGGGAGCTGTTTTTT
j_call: TRBJ2-1; v_call: TRBV30; d_call: TRBD2; clone_size: -; cdr3_length: 17; cdr3_aa: CAWSVLGLAGAWNEQFF; cdr3_nt: TGTGCCTGGAGTGTATTGGGGCTAGCGGGAGCATGGAATGAGCAGTTCTTC
j_call: TRBJ2-7; v_call: TRBV28; d_call: TRBD1; clone_size: -; cdr3_length: 15; cdr3_aa: CASSTPSGTGYEQYF; cdr3_nt: TGTGCCAGCAGTACCCCTTCCGGGACAGGGTACGAGCAGTACTTC
j_call: TRBJ1-1; v_call: TRBV2; d_call: -; clone_size: -; cdr3_length: 14; cdr3_aa: CASSGDTLNTEAFF; cdr3_nt: TGTGCCAGCAGTGGGGACACATTGAACACTGAAGCTTTCTTT
j_call: TRBJ2-5; v_call: TRBV7-2; d_call: -; clone_size: -; cdr3_length: 17; cdr3_aa: CASSSSSTGWGSATQYF; cdr3_nt: TGTGCCAGCAGCAGCTCCTCGACAGGTTGGGGGTCCGCGACCCAGTACTTC
j_call: TRBJ2-3; v_call: TRBV10-3; d_call: TRBD2; clone_size: -; cdr3_length: 18; cdr3_aa: CAISRAWTSGRIMDTQYF; cdr3_nt: TGTGCCATCAGTCGGGCGTGGACTAGCGGGAGGATAATGGATACGCAGTATTTT
j_call: TRBJ2-7; v_call: TRBV6-6; d_call: TRBD1; clone_size: -; cdr3_length: 15; cdr3_aa: CASSPGQGSFYEQYF; cdr3_nt: TGTGCCAGCAGCCCGGGACAGGGGTCTTTCTACGAGCAGTACTTC
j_call: TRBJ2-5; v_call: TRBV7-9; d_call: TRBD2; clone_size: once; cdr3_length: 15; cdr3_aa: CASSLTSGRWETQYF; cdr3_nt: TGTGCCAGCAGCTTAACTAGCGGGAGGTGGGAGACCCAGTACTTC
j_call: TRBJ2-2; v_call: TRBV27; d_call: -; clone_size: -; cdr3_length: 13; cdr3_aa: CASSAQGTGELFF; cdr3_nt: TGTGCCAGCAGTGCGCAGGGCACCGGGGAGCTGTTTTTT
j_call: TRBJ1-5; v_call: TRBV6-6; d_call: -; clone_size: -; cdr3_length: 14; cdr3_aa: CASGPWAQNQPQHF; cdr3_nt: TGTGCCAGCGGTCCCTGGGCCCAAAATCAGCCCCAGCATTTT
j_call: TRBJ2-6; v_call: TRBV28; d_call: -; clone_size: -; cdr3_length: 13; cdr3_aa: CASSLSGANVLTF; cdr3_nt: TGTGCCAGCAGCCTGTCTGGGGCCAACGTCCTGACTTTC
j_call: TRBJ1-2; v_call: TRBV4-1; d_call: TRBD1; clone_size: -; cdr3_length: 14; cdr3_aa: CASSSRGRGYGYTF; cdr3_nt: TGCGCCAGCAGCTCCAGGGGGCGCGGGTATGGCTACACCTTC
j_call: TRBJ2-2; v_call: TRBV7-8; d_call: -; clone_size: -; cdr3_length: 17; cdr3_aa: CASSVALLVVRTGELFF; cdr3_nt: TGTGCCAGCAGCGTAGCGCTTTTGGTAGTACGCACCGGGGAGCTGTTTTTT
j_call: TRBJ2-2; v_call: TRBV27; d_call: TRBD2; clone_size: -; cdr3_length: 16; cdr3_aa: CASSLSAGESPGELFF; cdr3_nt: TGTGCCAGCAGTTTATCAGCGGGAGAGTCCCCCGGGGAGCTGTTTTTT
j_call: TRBJ2-3; v_call: TRBV7-6; d_call: -; clone_size: -; cdr3_length: 17; cdr3_aa: CASTPASGGVNTDTQYF; cdr3_nt: TGTGCCAGCACCCCCGCGTCCGGCGGGGTAAACACAGATACGCAGTATTTT
j_call: TRBJ2-1; v_call: TRBV2; d_call: TRBD2; clone_size: -; cdr3_length: 14; cdr3_aa: CATRGSGSYNEQFF; cdr3_nt: TGTGCCACCAGGGGAAGCGGGAGCTACAATGAGCAGTTCTTC
j_call: TRBJ2-7; v_call: TRBV11-2; d_call: TRBD2; clone_size: -; cdr3_length: 17; cdr3_aa: CASSFIDSGYSSYEQYF; cdr3_nt: TGTGCCAGCAGCTTTATAGATAGCGGGTACTCTTCCTACGAGCAGTACTTC
j_call: TRBJ2-1; v_call: TRBV5-1; d_call: -; clone_size: -; cdr3_length: 16; cdr3_aa: CASSLDGSPVYNEQFF; cdr3_nt: TGCGCCAGCAGCTTGGACGGGAGCCCCGTATACAATGAGCAGTTCTTC
j_call: TRBJ1-4; v_call: TRBV27; d_call: -; clone_size: -; cdr3_length: 13; cdr3_aa: CASGGHNNEKLFF; cdr3_nt: TGTGCCAGCGGTGGACACAATAATGAAAAACTGTTTTTT
j_call: TRBJ2-5; v_call: TRBV5-1; d_call: TRBD1; clone_size: -; cdr3_length: 15; cdr3_aa: CASSFTNRGWETQYF; cdr3_nt: TGCGCCAGCAGCTTTACCAACAGGGGCTGGGAGACCCAGTACTTC
j_call: TRBJ2-1; v_call: TRBV30; d_call: TRBD2; clone_size: -; cdr3_length: 14; cdr3_aa: CAWSLGLANNEQFF; cdr3_nt: TGTGCCTGGAGCTTGGGACTAGCGAACAATGAGCAGTTCTTC
j_call: TRBJ1-2; v_call: TRBV6-6; d_call: -; clone_size: once; cdr3_length: 12; cdr3_aa: CASSRGWYGYTF; cdr3_nt: TGTGCCAGCAGTAGGGGGTGGTATGGCTACACCTTC
j_call: TRBJ1-1; v_call: TRBV5-1; d_call: -; clone_size: -; cdr3_length: 14; cdr3_aa: CASSPGTPSTEAFF; cdr3_nt: TGCGCCAGCAGCCCGGGGACACCAAGCACTGAAGCTTTCTTT
j_call: TRBJ1-2; v_call: TRBV6-5; d_call: -; clone_size: -; cdr3_length: 14; cdr3_aa: CASSYNRGRSGYTF; cdr3_nt: TGTGCCAGCAGTTACAATCGGGGAAGGTCTGGCTACACCTTC
j_call: TRBJ2-1; v_call: TRBV5-4; d_call: -; clone_size: -; cdr3_length: 15; cdr3_aa: CASSPRGTSRNEQFF; cdr3_nt: TGTGCCAGCAGCCCCCGGGGGACCTCTCGCAATGAGCAGTTCTTC
j_call: TRBJ1-4; v_call: TRBV4-1; d_call: -; clone_size: -; cdr3_length: 13; cdr3_aa: CASSLTRNEKLFF; cdr3_nt: TGCGCCAGCAGCCTAACCAGGAATGAAAAACTGTTTTTT
j_call: TRBJ2-5; v_call: TRBV7-6; d_call: -; clone_size: -; cdr3_length: 15; cdr3_aa: CASSLGRRAGETQYF; cdr3_nt: TGTGCCAGCAGCTTAGGAAGGAGGGCCGGAGAGACCCAGTACTTC
j_call: TRBJ2-3; v_call: TRBV15; d_call: TRBD1; clone_size: -; cdr3_length: 16; cdr3_aa: CATSRRQGAYTDTQYF; cdr3_nt: TGTGCCACCAGCAGAAGACAGGGGGCTTACACAGATACGCAGTATTTT
j_call: TRBJ1-4; v_call: TRBV2; d_call: -; clone_size: -; cdr3_length: 15; cdr3_aa: CASIGREGSHEKLFF; cdr3_nt: TGTGCCAGCATCGGTCGTGAGGGTAGTCATGAAAAACTGTTTTTT